Presented here are 10 T cell receptor beta chains from one specimen sequenced in a study of neurological immune-mediated disorders. TCRdb reprocessed the 5' RACE reads with MiXCR, giving one entry per CDR3 protein. The sample lists 44,000 or so distinct CDR3 sequences, over 6% seen once, with around 0.57% in the top ten. The source material was CD4+ T cells from blood. The receptors come from a woman aged 40 to 50 in good health.

This clonotype occurred many times. The V gene is TRBV4-2, the J gene TRBJ2-5; maybe TRBD2 (7 bases). V was clipped by 3 bases and J by 2 bases, with 19 bases between them. The CDR3 has 17 amino acids. CDR1 and CDR2 (germline): LGHNA, YNFKEQ. CDR3 DNA: TGTGCCAGCAGCCACTGGGGGGGGCAATCTCGACAAGAGACCCAGTACTTC. This sequence encodes CASSHWGGQSRQETQYF.

This clonotype was seen many times. CDR3 bases: TGCAGTGCTGGAGCCTCGGACAGGCCCTATGGCTACACCTTC. Translated: CSAGASDRPYGYTF. The chain has TRBV20-1 and TRBJ1-2; TRBD1 aligns across 7 bases. The junction had 10 bases not matched to a gene; V was cut back by 5 bases and J by 4 bases. The CDR3 consists of 14 residues. From germline, CDR1 is DFQATT and CDR2 SNEGSKA (reference sequence).

This chain connects TRBV3-1 to TRBJ2-3; D possibly corresponds to TRBD2 (6 bases). Germline assignment: CDR1 LGHDT and CDR2 YNNKEL (reference sequence). CDR3 length equals 13 residues. Trimming removed 3 bases from V and 6 bases from J, with 10 bases in between. The CDR3 DNA reads TGTGCCAGCAGCCAGACTAGTACCGATACGCAGTATTTT. Amino acids: CASSQTSTDTQYF.

This clonotype appeared many times. The chain couples TRBV6-5 to TRBJ1-4; D remains unclear. Deletions cut 2 bases from V and 8 bases from J, with 12 bases between. The CDR3 has 14 amino acids. The germline V gene encodes CDR1 MNHEY and CDR2 SVGAGI. CDR3: CASSYGGLREKLFF. CDR3 sequence (DNA): TGTGCCAGCAGTTACGGCGGCCTAAGGGAAAAACTGTTTTTT.

This clonotype came up many times. The V and J genes are TRBV29-1 and TRBJ1-2; weak D call: TRBD1 (6 bases). Trimming cost V 0 bases and J 3 bases, with 20 bases left between them. The CDR3 has 17 amino acids. Germline values: CDR1 SQVTM, CDR2 ANQGSEA. CDR3 in DNA: TGCAGCGTTGAAGATCGCCAGGGCCAGGGGATTCACTATGGCTACACCTTC. Protein: CSVEDRQGQGIHYGYTF.

This clonotype showed up many times. This chain joins TRBV20-1 and TRBJ2-1; 8 bases align to TRBD2. This CDR3 is 15 amino acids long. Germline CDR1 is DFQATT and CDR2 is SNEGSKA (reference sequence). The V gene end was trimmed by 5 bases and the J gene end by 9 bases; junction bases not matched to a gene: 15. The CDR3 protein is CSADPGRAGVREQFF. The CDR3, as DNA: TGCAGTGCTGACCCGGGTCGAGCGGGAGTGCGTGAGCAGTTCTTC.

This clonotype occurred many times. V gene TRBV7-9 combines with J gene TRBJ1-1, with a tentative D call TRBD1 (5 bases). The CDR3 length is 13 residues. The V gene's germline CDR1 is SEHNR and CDR2 FQNEAQ (reference sequence). V lost 3 bases and J 5 bases, leaving 10 bases between the germline ends. This CDR3 reads CASSFSGTTEAFF. The CDR3 bases are TGTGCCAGCAGCTTTTCCGGGACGACTGAAGCTTTCTTT. Full variable domain (missing parts from reference TRBV7-9 and TRBJ1-1): DTGVSQNPRHKITKRGQNVTFRCDPISEHNRLYWYRQTLGQGPEFLTYFQNEAQLEKSRLLSDRFSAERPKGSFSTLEIQRTEQGDSAMYLCASSFSGTTEAFFGQGTRLTVV.

This clonotype has ten or more counts. The chain joins TRBV24-1 to TRBJ2-7; D may be TRBD2 (5 bases). Germline V CDR1 and CDR2: KGHDR, SFDVKD. The CDR3 runs to 12 residues. Between the trimmed V and J ends, which lost 6 bases and 3 bases, there was a span of 8 bases. CDR3 loop: CATSSRGYEQYF. The DNA for the CDR3 is TGTGCCACCAGTAGTCGGGGCTACGAGCAGTACTTC.

Notes on this clonotype: Germline is not matched at one junction end, which may reflect a read error. J is TRBJ2-7 and V is TRBV7-7; 9 bases match TRBD2. Germline lookup yields CDR1 SSHAT and CDR2 FNYEAQ (reference sequence). The CDR3 has 15 amino acids. Written as DNA, the CDR3 is TGTGCTAGCAGCCCCTTGGCGGGAGGGTCCCACGAGCAGTACTTC. Translation: CASSPLAGGSHEQYF.

This clonotype showed up many times. The DNA of the CDR3 is TGTGCCAGCAGTTACACCTCGGGGCCTAACCCGGATACGCAGTATTTT. Encoded protein: CASSYTSGPNPDTQYF. V gene TRBV6-6 combines with J gene TRBJ2-3, with D possibly called TRBD1 or TRBD2 (5 bases each). The CDR3 extends over 16 amino acids. The germline V gene encodes CDR1 MNHNY and CDR2 SVGAGI (reference sequence). The germline V and J ends were trimmed by 2 bases and 6 bases, with 18 bases remaining between them.